The entry below gives a single TCR beta chain sequence along with its context. Antigen specificity is unknown. This sample is part of a study of T cell responses to AZD1222 COVID-19 vaccine. Looked up from germline, CDR1 is MNHEY and CDR2 is SVGAGI. Trimming cost V 7 bases and J 7 bases; bases outside gene matches: 9. This CDR3 has 14 amino acids. Findings and limits, study-wide: Baseline seropositivity occurred in only a handful of AZD1222 recipients. There were mostly white British donors and more females than males, and clonal diversity was possibly underestimated. Spike-specific TCR repertoires showed rising breadth and depth after two AZD1222 doses.

Assay used: immunoSEQ multiplex PCR; TCRdb lists only in-frame clones, some missing. The data contain 150,000 to 180,000 clones, less than 90% of them singletons. The sample in question was peripheral blood, obtained on day 0 of MenACWY control vaccination. The clonotype was recovered from an adult in good health. The chain links TRBV6-5 to TRBJ1-4, with TRBD1 matching 7 bases. The DNA of the CDR3 is TGTGCCAGCACTCCCGGGACAGTCGGTGAAAAACTGTTTTTT. Translation: CASTPGTVGEKLFF.